A single sample is the source of the 13 T cell receptor beta chains below, sequenced in a study of blood T cell repertoires in COVID-19. Measured with immunoSEQ multiplex PCR; TCRdb has only the in-frame clones, and not every one. The sample contains about 50,000 clones, 80% to 90% of which appear only once. Sequencing was done on a sample of peripheral blood. The source is a woman older than 75 with COVID-19, enrolled during active disease.

The chain employs TRBV5-1 and TRBJ2-5, with D perhaps matching TRBD2 (6 bases). Trimming removed 0 bases from V and 12 bases from J, with 18 bases in between. The CDR3 runs 14 residues. From germline, CDR1 is SGHRS and CDR2 YFSETQ. CDR3: CASSLGSVAGSKYF. The CDR3 bases are TGCGCCAGCAGCTTGGGGAGTGTGGCGGGGAGCAAGTACTTC.

V and J are TRBV6-5 and TRBJ1-6; 7 bases are shared with TRBD1. Germline V gene sequence: CDR1 MNHEY, CDR2 SVGAGI. With V trimmed by 1 base and J by 7 bases, 4 bases remained unmatched. This CDR3 has 15 residues. The CDR3 spells CASSYFGTANSPLHF. Here the CDR3 DNA reads TGTGCCAGCAGTTACTTTGGGACAGCAAATTCACCCCTCCACTTT.

The J gene is TRBJ2-3, the V gene TRBV4-1; 12 bases are a match to TRBD2. J was trimmed by 4 bases and V by 1 base; bases with no gene match: 6. The CDR3 consists of 17 residues. The germline V gene encodes CDR1 MGHRA and CDR2 YSYEKL. The CDR3 is CASSQAPPSGGADTQYF. The DNA of the CDR3 is TGCGCCAGCAGCCAAGCCCCCCCTAGCGGGGGGGCAGATACGCAGTATTTT.

V gene TRBV25-1 combines with J gene TRBJ2-5, with 10 bases aligning to TRBD2. The CDR3 has 16 residues. Germline V lookup: CDR1 MGHDK, CDR2 SYGVNS. Trimming at V came to 3 bases and at J to 0 bases, leaving 4 bases not matched to a gene. The CDR3 DNA is TGTGCCAGCAGTGATCATAGCGGGGGGAACCAAGAGACCCAGTACTTC. Translation: CASSDHSGGNQETQYF.

This clone appeared a single time. The rearrangement uses TRBV5-1 and TRBJ1-1; D not resolved. The length of the CDR3 is 14 residues. CDR1 is SGHRS, CDR2 YFSETQ, per germline. Trimming removed 4 bases from V and 1 base from J, with 11 bases in between. The CDR3 coding sequence is TGCGCCAGCAGCATACAAACAGCGAACACTGAAGCTTTCTTT. Protein product: CASSIQTANTEAFF.

The chain couples TRBV18 to TRBJ2-1; D is possibly TRBD2 (5 bases). Germline CDR1 KGHSH, CDR2 LQKENI. The CDR3 is made up of 14 amino acids. Trimming pared 6 bases from V and 5 bases from J, leaving 14 bases between. CDR3: CASSPLTRNNEQFF. The CDR3 nucleotides read TGTGCCAGCTCGCCGCTTACTAGAAACAATGAGCAGTTCTTC.

This clone came up a few times. The chain uses TRBV7-6 and TRBJ2-6; D gene uncertain. The germline CDR1 and CDR2 sequences are SGHVS and FNYEAQ. Trimming cost V 5 bases and J 0 bases, with 8 bases left between them. This CDR3 region has 15 residues. The CDR3 here is CASSARASGANVLTF. The CDR3 DNA follows: TGTGCCAGCAGCGCGCGCGCCTCTGGGGCCAACGTCCTGACTTTC.

This chain links TRBV28 with TRBJ2-7; maybe TRBD2 (6 bases). The germline CDR1 and CDR2 sequences are MDHEN and SYDVKM. V was cut by 7 bases and J by 1 base, with 17 bases left in between. This CDR3 has 15 amino acids. The CDR3 protein is CASKLDWRESYEQYF. The CDR3 bases are TGTGCCAGCAAACTCGACTGGCGGGAATCCTACGAGCAGTACTTC.

The chain couples TRBV7-8 to TRBJ1-4; 7 bases agree with TRBD1. Trimming cost V 5 bases and J 5 bases; bases outside gene matches: 8. This CDR3 region has 15 residues. Germline V gene lookup returns CDR1 SGHVS and CDR2 FQNEAQ. CDR3 DNA: TGTGCCAGCAGCCTACAGGGACAGAGGAATGAAAAACTGTTTTTT. Translation: CASSLQGQRNEKLFF. The variable domain in full, with the rest retrieved from reference TRBV7-8 and TRBJ1-4, is GAGVSQSPRYKVAKRGQDVALRCDPISGHVSLFWYQQALGQGPEFLTYFQNEAQLDKSGLPSDRFFAERPEGSVSTLKIQRTQQEDSAVYLCASSLQGQRNEKLFFGSGTQLSVL.

The CDR3 protein is CASSIKGYQPQHF. DNA for the CDR3: TGTGCCAGTAGTATTAAGGGGTACCAGCCCCAGCATTTT. The chain links TRBV19 to TRBJ1-5, with D perhaps matching TRBD1 (5 bases). Per germline, CDR1 LNHDA and CDR2 SQIVND (reference sequence). The CDR3 loop spans 13 amino acids. Trimming pared 3 bases from V and 7 bases from J, leaving 10 bases between.

V usage is TRBV19 and J usage is TRBJ1-5; 9 positions agree with TRBD1. CDR3 size: 16 residues. CDR1 and CDR2 from the germline V gene are LNHDA and SQIVND (reference sequence). V lost 7 bases to trimming and J lost 1 base; unmatched junction nucleotides: 8. The CDR3 sequence is CASTDTGQGSNQPQHF. The CDR3 region has the DNA TGTGCCAGTACCGATACGGGACAGGGAAGCAATCAGCCCCAGCATTTT.

This chain uses TRBV5-4 with TRBJ1-4; D is undetermined. The CDR3 runs to 15 residues. The germline V gene encodes CDR1 SGHNT and CDR2 YYREEE (reference sequence). V was pared by 0 bases and J by 8 bases, with 14 bases between. Here the CDR3 DNA reads TGTGCCAGCAGCTTGGTGCCTCTCTCGACAGAAAAACTGTTTTTT. Translating it yields CASSLVPLSTEKLFF. Variable domain in full (rest from reference TRBV5-4 and TRBJ1-4): ETGVTQSPTHLIKTRGQQVTLRCSSQSGHNTVSWYQQALGQGPQFIFQYYREEENGRGNFPPRFSGLQFPNYSSELNVNALELDDSALYLCASSLVPLSTEKLFFGSGTQLSVL.

This clone was seen more than once but under ten times. V gene TRBV3-1 (or the pseudogene TRBV3-2) combines with J gene TRBJ1-2, with 8 nucleotides matching TRBD1. V gave up 2 bases and J gave up 7 bases; unmatched junction bases: 9. The germline V gene has CDR1 LGHDT and CDR2 YNNKEL (reference sequence). The CDR3 runs 15 residues. The DNA for the CDR3 is TGTGCCAGCAGCCAAAGCTGGACAGGGTACCTTGGCTACACCTTC. It is translated as CASSQSWTGYLGYTF.